This T cell receptor (beta chain) was profiled in a study of blood T cell repertoires in COVID-19 (dated by TCRdb to the early 2020s). Turning to the overall study: Samples from collaborators originated in the United States, Italy and Spain and spanned both the acute and convalescent phases of COVID-19. HLA class I and class II types, where available, came from metadata supplied by the sample provider rather than from assay-based typing. Samples were obtained from the ongoing ImmuneRACE study (first 160 participants) and from 1,254 subjects provided by 6 global collaborators. The repertoires were released in a freely available public database meant as a resource for research on the immune response to SARS-CoV-2. The prospective study material was composed of cDNA or gDNA derived from T cells, B-cell-depleted T cells, or PBMCs. Deeply sampled blood TCRbeta repertoires from subjects exposed to, actively infected with, or recovered from COVID-19 were included in the dataset. Sample metadata almost always included a de-identified subject ID, COVID-19 status, age in years and sex.

The immunoSEQ Assay, a bias-controlled multiplex PCR, was used to amplify TCRbeta CDR3 regions from genomic DNA. For the original study's pipeline: Nucleated cell counts per sample were estimated from amplification of reference gene primers within the assay. To quantify the absolute abundance of each unique TCRbeta CDR3 rearrangement, sequence reads were collapsed and filtered. For each sample, productive Simpson clonality was calculated as the square root of Simpson's diversity index over productive rearrangements. The immuneACCESS repertoire file appears here via TCRdb, limited to in-frame rearrangements. These files lack a portion of the clones; in checked studies, under half of the deficit traces to unresolved V genes, and the cause of the others is not known. V and J calls and clone size are copied from that table; D and trimming were computed from the DNA. This sample lists fewer than 200,000 clones; about 70% were detected once. The ten largest clonotypes hold roughly 8.7% of the sample.

The CDR3 measures 13 amino acids from cysteine to phenylalanine. The CDR3 DNA has 39 bases and is translated from base 1. V loses 11 bases at its end and J loses 5 bases; junction bases beyond the gene matches: 7. The germline V gene yields MGHDK for CDR1 and SYGVNS for CDR2. Comment on this clone: Its antigen is not yet known. Base qualities are missing; no much larger clone stands one base away.

Collaborating institutions collected whole blood in K2EDTA tubes following their own protocols. Collaborator samples were shipped for TCRbeta analysis as frozen whole blood, isolated PBMCs, or DNA extracted from either sample type. General study outcomes and caveats: How much clinical and demographic metadata was included differed by source and by participant, and the metadata was provided uncurated.

This receptor was identified in a woman in her 50s with active or convalescent COVID-19. Sequenced sample: peripheral blood. The V and J segments used are TRBV25-1 and TRBJ2-7, and 12 junction bases match TRBD1. The bases are TGTGCCTGCCGCGGGACAGGGGGCCACGAGCAGTACTTC. The translation is CACRGTGGHEQYF.